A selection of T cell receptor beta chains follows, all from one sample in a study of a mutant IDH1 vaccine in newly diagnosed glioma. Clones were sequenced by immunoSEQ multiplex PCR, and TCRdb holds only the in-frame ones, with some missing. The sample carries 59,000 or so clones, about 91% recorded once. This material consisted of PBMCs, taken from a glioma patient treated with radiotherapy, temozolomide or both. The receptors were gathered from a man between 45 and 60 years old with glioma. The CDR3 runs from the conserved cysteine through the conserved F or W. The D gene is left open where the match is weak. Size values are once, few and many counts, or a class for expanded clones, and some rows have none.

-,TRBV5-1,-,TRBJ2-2,CASRGDRAVYTGELFF,TGCGCCAGCAGAGGGGACCGGGCAGTCTACACCGGGGAGCTGTTTTTT
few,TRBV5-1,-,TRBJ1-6,CASSLGQGSSPLHF,TGCGCCAGCAGCTTGGGGCAGGGTAGTTCACCCCTCCACTTT
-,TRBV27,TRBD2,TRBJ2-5,CASSLSVGLAGGGETQYF,TGTGCCAGCAGTTTATCGGTGGGACTAGCGGGAGGAGGGGAGACCCAGTACTTC
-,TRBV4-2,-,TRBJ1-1,CASKQSTNTEAFF,TGTGCCAGTAAACAGAGCACGAACACTGAAGCTTTCTTT
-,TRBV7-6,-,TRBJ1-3,CASSLGGALSGNTIYF,TGTGCCAGCAGCTTAGGGGGGGCCTTATCTGGAAACACCATATATTTT
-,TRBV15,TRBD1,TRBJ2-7,CATSTGDRAREQYF,TGTGCCACCAGCACGGGGGACAGGGCTCGCGAGCAGTACTTC
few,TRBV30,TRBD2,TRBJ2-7,CAWRKLAGTYEQYF,TGTGCCTGGAGAAAGCTAGCGGGTACCTACGAGCAGTACTTC
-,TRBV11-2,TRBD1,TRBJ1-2,CASSLRGQVVSNYGYTF,TGTGCCAGCAGCTTAAGGGGACAGGTTGTTTCCAACTATGGCTACACCTTC
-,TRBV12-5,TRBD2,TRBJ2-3,CASGETSGGSTDTQYF,TGTGCTAGTGGTGAGACTAGCGGGGGGTCTACAGATACGCAGTATTTT
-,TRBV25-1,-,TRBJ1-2,CASKPLDSYGYTF,TGTGCCAGCAAACCCTTGGACAGTTATGGCTACACCTTC
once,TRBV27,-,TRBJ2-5,CASSLSSVDTESYF,TGTGCCAGCAGTTTATCGTCTGTCGATACAGAATCGTACTTC
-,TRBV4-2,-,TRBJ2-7,CASSQDPQGLEQYF,TGTGCCAGCAGCCAAGATCCCCAGGGGCTGGAGCAGTACTTC
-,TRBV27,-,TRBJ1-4,CASSLSAEENEKLFF,TGTGCCAGCAGTTTATCGGCAGAGGAGAATGAAAAACTGTTTTTT
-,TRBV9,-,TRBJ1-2,CASSVGSEWGYANYGYTF,TGTGCCAGCAGCGTAGGATCAGAGTGGGGGTACGCTAACTATGGCTACACCTTC
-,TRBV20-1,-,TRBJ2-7,CSASSRGQYF,TGCAGTGCAAGCTCCCGGGGGCAGTACTTC
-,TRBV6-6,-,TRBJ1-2,CASSFLGANYGYTF,TGTGCCAGCAGTTTCCTTGGCGCAAACTATGGCTACACCTTC
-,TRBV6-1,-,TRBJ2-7,CASSELGYEQYF,TGTGCCAGCAGTGAACTGGGCTACGAGCAGTACTTC
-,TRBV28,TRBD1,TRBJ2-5,CASSSPGQGARETQYF,TGTGCCAGCAGTTCCCCGGGACAGGGGGCTAGAGAGACCCAGTACTTC
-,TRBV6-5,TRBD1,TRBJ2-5,CASSYSNRGRETQYF,TGTGCCAGCAGTTACTCGAACAGGGGGCGTGAGACCCAGTACTTC
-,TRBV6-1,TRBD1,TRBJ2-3,CACSDRASTDTQYF,TGTGCCTGTTCGGACAGGGCAAGCACAGATACGCAGTATTTT
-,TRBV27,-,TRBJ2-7,CASSFGTSGEQYF,TGTGCCAGCAGTTTCGGGACTTCGGGGGAGCAGTACTTC
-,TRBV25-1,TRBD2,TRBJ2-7,CASSDLLAGGYEQYF,TGTGCCAGCAGTGATCTACTAGCGGGAGGCTACGAGCAGTACTTC
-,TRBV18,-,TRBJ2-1,CASSPQQYNEQFF,TGTGCCAGCTCACCACAACAGTACAATGAGCAGTTCTTC
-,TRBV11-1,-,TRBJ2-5,CASSLAKQLQETQYF,TGTGCCAGCAGCTTAGCGAAACAGCTACAAGAGACCCAGTACTTC
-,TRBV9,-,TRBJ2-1,CASSEVAGRNNEQFF,TGTGCCAGCAGCGAGGTGGCAGGGCGTAACAATGAGCAGTTCTTC
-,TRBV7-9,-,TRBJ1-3,CASSLKQGAGNTIYF,TGTGCCAGCAGCTTAAAGCAGGGTGCTGGAAACACCATATATTTT
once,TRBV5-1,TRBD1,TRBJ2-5,CASSRGQTQETQYF,TGCGCCAGCAGCCGGGGACAGACCCAAGAGACCCAGTACTTC
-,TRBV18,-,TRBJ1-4,CASSQTGTSNEKLFF,TGTGCCAGCTCACAGACCGGGACAAGTAATGAAAAACTGTTTTTT
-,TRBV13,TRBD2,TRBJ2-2,CASSAGGLGIGELFF,TGTGCCAGCAGCGCGGGGGGATTGGGTATCGGGGAGCTGTTTTTT
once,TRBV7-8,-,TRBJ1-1,CASSLQTYQATEAFF,TGTGCCAGCAGCTTGCAGACCTATCAGGCCACTGAAGCTTTCTTT
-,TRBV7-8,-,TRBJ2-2,CASSYLSSGELFF,TGTGCCAGCAGCTACCTAAGTTCCGGGGAGCTGTTTTTT
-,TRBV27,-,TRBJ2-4,CASRSVEGSGAGAKNIQYF,TGTGCCAGCAGATCGGTAGAGGGGTCCGGAGCGGGAGCCAAAAACATTCAGTACTTC
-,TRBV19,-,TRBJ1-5,CASSIKGGNQPQHF,TGTGCCAGTAGTATTAAGGGGGGCAATCAGCCCCAGCATTTT
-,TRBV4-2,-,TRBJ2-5,CASSQNTGVGLKETQYF,TGTGCCAGCAGCCAAAACACGGGAGTAGGGCTAAAAGAGACCCAGTACTTC
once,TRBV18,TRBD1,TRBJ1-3,CASSSDIAGGSSGNTIYF,TGTGCCAGCTCATCTGACATCGCAGGGGGGAGCTCTGGAAACACCATATATTTT